This TCR beta chain comes out of a study of shared clonotypes between healthy human individuals. For the study at large: In total, the donors were a couple of women and a few men aged 18 to 49. Study-level points and caveats: Across a handful of donors, naive CD4 shared roughly 5%, naive CD8 about 3.2%, memory CD4 roughly 2.4%, memory CD8 0.4% to 0.5%. Non-shared clonotypes had lower generation probabilities than clonotypes shared by all four sorted-subset donors.

The CDR3 is made up of 15 amino acids. Trimming removed 5 bases from V and 3 bases from J, with 17 bases in between. Germline V lookup: CDR1 MNHNY, CDR2 SVGAGI (reference sequence). As regards this clone: Its target is unknown.

Sorted subsets were amplified in replicate PCRs using around 200 ng DNA, 25,000 to 30,000 T cell genomes. Clones were read by immunoSEQ multiplex PCR, and TCRdb kept only the in-frame ones, dropping some. The data contain just over 2,000,000 clones, roughly 94% of them seen just once; the ten biggest clones take up roughly 0.13%. This receptor was taken from a man younger than 30 in good health. The material sequenced was naive CD4+ T cells sorted from blood. Subset denoted: CD45RA+ positively selected. The chain uses TRBV6-6 and TRBJ2-7; D remains unclear. The CDR3 coding sequence is TGTGCCAGCAGTCAGACTGGGTCCTCTGGCTACGAGCAGTACTTC. Its protein is CASSQTGSSGYEQYF.